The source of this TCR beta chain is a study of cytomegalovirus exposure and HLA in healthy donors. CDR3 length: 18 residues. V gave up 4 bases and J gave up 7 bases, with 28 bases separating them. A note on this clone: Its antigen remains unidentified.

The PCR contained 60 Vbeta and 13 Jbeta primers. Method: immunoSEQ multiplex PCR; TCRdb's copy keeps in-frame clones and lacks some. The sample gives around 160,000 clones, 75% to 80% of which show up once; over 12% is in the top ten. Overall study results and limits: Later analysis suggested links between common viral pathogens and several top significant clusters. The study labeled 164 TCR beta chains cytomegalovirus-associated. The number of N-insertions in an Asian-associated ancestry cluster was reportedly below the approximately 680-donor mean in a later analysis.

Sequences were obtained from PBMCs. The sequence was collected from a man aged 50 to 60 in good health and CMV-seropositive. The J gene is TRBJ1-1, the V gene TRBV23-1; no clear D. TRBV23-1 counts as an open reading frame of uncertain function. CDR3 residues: CASSPLSLAAGVLGEAFF. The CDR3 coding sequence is TGCGCCAGCAGTCCCTTATCTCTAGCGGCCGGGGTTTTGGGTGAAGCTTTCTTT.